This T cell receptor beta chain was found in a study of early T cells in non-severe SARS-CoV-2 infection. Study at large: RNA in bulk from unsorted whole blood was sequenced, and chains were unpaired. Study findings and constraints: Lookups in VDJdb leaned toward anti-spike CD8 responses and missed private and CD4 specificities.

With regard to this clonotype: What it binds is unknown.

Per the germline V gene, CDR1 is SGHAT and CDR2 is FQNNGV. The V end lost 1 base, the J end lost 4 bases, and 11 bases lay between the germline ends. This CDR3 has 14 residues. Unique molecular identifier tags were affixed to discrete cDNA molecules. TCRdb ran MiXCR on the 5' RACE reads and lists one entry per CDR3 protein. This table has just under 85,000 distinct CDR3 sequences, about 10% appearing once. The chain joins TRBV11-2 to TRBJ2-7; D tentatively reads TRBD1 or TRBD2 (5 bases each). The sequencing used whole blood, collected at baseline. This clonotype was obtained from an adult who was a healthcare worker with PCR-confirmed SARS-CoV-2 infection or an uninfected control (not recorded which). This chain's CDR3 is CASSLGDQVYEQYF. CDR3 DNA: TGTGCCAGCAGCTTAGGGGACCAAGTTTACGAGCAGTACTTC.